The present entry profiles one T cell receptor beta chain with its context. Its target is not known. The CDR3 runs to 16 residues. Germline V CDR1 and CDR2: SGHRS, YFSETQ. With 4 bases removed from V and 4 bases from J, the gap between germline ends came to 20 bases. Unique-molecular-identifier-tagged TCR beta cDNA libraries were used. The source material, about 0.9 to 10 million T cells, gave rise to roughly 0.5 million cDNA molecules. TCRdb re-called the PCR reads through MiXCR, storing one row per CDR3 protein. This table has hundreds of thousands of distinct CDR3 sequences, about 27% appearing once. This entry comes from a study of post-analysis software for immune sequencing data. Study-wide context: Relapsing-remitting, secondary progressive and progressive-relapsing multiple sclerosis were all included among the disease courses. Study-wide results and limits: Patients carried five TRBV segments more frequently than controls did, and TRBV5-6, TRBV5-1 and TRBV20-1 were among them.

The chain employs TRBV5-1 and TRBJ1-1, with D perhaps matching TRBD1 (5 bases). The TCR comes from a girl aged 5 to 17 with multiple sclerosis. The material sequenced was blood. CDR3 sequence (DNA): TGCGCCAGCAGCCAATCCGGGGGGGTTTTTAGCACTGAAGCTTTCTTT. It encodes CASSQSGGVFSTEAFF.